A selection of T cell receptor beta chains follows, all from one sample in a study of cytomegalovirus exposure and HLA in healthy donors. Data came from immunoSEQ multiplex PCR; TCRdb stores just in-frame clones and leaves some out. The profile shows about 250,000 clones, roughly 90% of them singletons. Sequencing input: PBMCs. All receptors come from a man aged 18 to 30 in good health and CMV-seropositive. The CDR3 runs from the conserved cysteine through the conserved F or W. The order of the fields is V gene, clone size, J gene, D gene, CDR3 protein, CDR3 DNA. A D gene is named only where the DNA matches it firmly. Only some rows state a clone size, as once, few, many or a class for expanded clones.

TRBV11-3	once	TRBJ1-1	-	CASSAFESTEVFF	TGTGCCAGCAGCGCATTTGAGAGCACTGAAGTTTTCTTT
TRBV5-6	-	TRBJ1-2	-	CASSSLALRTVSNYGYTF	TGTGCCAGCAGCTCTCTTGCTCTTCGAACAGTCTCTAACTATGGCTACACCTTC
TRBV6-6	-	TRBJ2-1	TRBD1	CASSRDRGPDEQFF	TGTGCCAGCAGCCGGGACAGGGGGCCGGATGAGCAGTTCTTC
TRBV10-3	many	TRBJ2-1	TRBD1	CAIILTGVRPYNEQFF	TGTGCCATCATCTTGACAGGGGTACGACCCTACAATGAGCAGTTCTTC
TRBV14	-	TRBJ1-1	-	CASLRGTEAFF	TGTGCCAGCCTCAGGGGCACTGAAGCTTTCTTT
TRBV5-1	-	TRBJ2-1	TRBD2	CASSQHLADYNEQFF	TGCGCCAGCAGCCAACATCTAGCGGATTACAATGAGCAGTTCTTC
TRBV11-2	-	TRBJ2-1	TRBD2	CASSLLAGGRYNEQFF	TGTGCCAGCAGCTTACTCGCGGGAGGGAGGTACAATGAGCAGTTCTTC
TRBV6-1	-	TRBJ2-7	TRBD1	CASRKTGDSYEQYF	TGTGCCAGCAGGAAGACAGGGGACTCCTACGAGCAGTACTTC
TRBV18	-	TRBJ2-2	-	CASSPAGGRRTGELFF	TGTGCCAGCTCACCTGCTGGGGGTCGACGCACCGGGGAGCTGTTTTTT
TRBV7-9	-	TRBJ1-2	TRBD1	CASSLGDRTNYGYTF	TGTGCCAGCAGCTTAGGGGACAGGACTAACTATGGCTACACCTTC
TRBV9	-	TRBJ1-1	-	CASSGGKSREAFF	TGTGCCAGCAGCGGAGGGAAGAGCAGGGAAGCTTTCTTT
TRBV7-2	-	TRBJ2-7	TRBD2	CASSVSSSGTSGRAHEQYF	TGTGCCAGCAGCGTTAGTAGTTCCGGGACTAGCGGGAGGGCCCACGAGCAGTACTTC
TRBV15	-	TRBJ2-1	-	CATSRTGAYNEQFF	TGTGCCACCAGCAGAACCGGGGCATACAATGAGCAGTTCTTC
TRBV7-2	-	TRBJ2-7	-	CASSWGTLGAYEQYF	TGTGCCAGCAGCTGGGGGACGCTTGGGGCTTACGAGCAGTACTTC
TRBV7-2	few	TRBJ2-7	TRBD2	CASSLALANEQYF	TGTGCCAGCAGCTTAGCACTAGCGAACGAGCAGTACTTC
TRBV5-1	-	TRBJ2-1	-	CASSLAKEQFF	TGCGCCAGCAGCTTGGCTAAAGAGCAGTTCTTC
TRBV6-1	once	TRBJ2-7	-	CASSAYRDTYEQYF	TGTGCCAGCAGTGCCTACCGGGACACCTACGAGCAGTACTTC
TRBV4-1	-	TRBJ1-1	-	CASSHLTGQRMNTEAFF	TGCGCCAGCAGCCATCTGACGGGTCAGAGGATGAACACTGAAGCTTTCTTT
TRBV11-2	-	TRBJ2-7	-	CASSHPGVHEQYF	TGTGCCAGCAGCCACCCCGGGGTACACGAGCAGTACTTC
TRBV27	-	TRBJ2-2	-	CASSLGPATTGELFF	TGTGCCAGCAGTTTAGGCCCGGCGACTACCGGGGAGCTGTTTTTT
TRBV5-1	-	TRBJ2-7	-	CASSLGQSYEQYF	TGCGCCAGCAGCTTGGGACAGTCCTACGAGCAGTACTTC
TRBV5-1	-	TRBJ1-1	TRBD1	CASSPGTGALNTEAFF	TGCGCCAGCAGCCCGGGGACAGGGGCTCTGAACACTGAAGCTTTCTTT
TRBV5-4	once	TRBJ1-1	-	CASSLPGMNTEAFF	TGTGCCAGCAGCCTCCCGGGTATGAACACTGAAGCTTTCTTT
TRBV7-2	-	TRBJ2-1	-	CASSLVGYNEQFF	TGTGCCAGCAGCTTAGTGGGGTACAATGAGCAGTTCTTC
TRBV29-1	-	TRBJ1-1	-	CSVATGNTEAFF	TGCAGCGTTGCCACAGGGAACACTGAAGCTTTCTTT
TRBV7-9	few	TRBJ1-2	-	CASSQEPLGYTF	TGTGCCAGCAGCCAGGAGCCCCTGGGCTACACCTTC
TRBV7-2	-	TRBJ2-4	TRBD1	CASSITGTGGIAKNIQYF	TGTGCCAGCAGCATTACGGGGACAGGGGGAATAGCCAAAAACATTCAGTACTTC
TRBV19	-	TRBJ2-3	TRBD1	CASSIGAAGGFVADTQYF	TGTGCCAGTAGTATAGGGGCCGCAGGGGGATTTGTTGCAGATACGCAGTATTTT
TRBV2	once	TRBJ1-1	-	CASSAGFTEAFF	TGTGCCAGCAGTGCGGGATTCACTGAAGCTTTCTTT
TRBV29-1	-	TRBJ2-1	-	CSVGGRGTSNNEQFF	TGCAGCGTTGGGGGACGAGGGACGTCAAACAATGAGCAGTTCTTC
TRBV27	-	TRBJ1-2	TRBD1	CATSTRQGAVYGYTF	TGTGCCACCAGCACGAGACAGGGGGCGGTCTATGGCTACACCTTC
TRBV14	-	TRBJ2-1	TRBD1	CASSLPGQRNYNEQFF	TGTGCCAGCAGCCTACCGGGACAGAGGAACTACAATGAGCAGTTCTTC
TRBV5-6	-	TRBJ1-2	-	CASSLEAVVDYGYTF	TGTGCCAGCAGCTTGGAGGCAGTGGTGGACTATGGCTACACCTTC
TRBV5-1	-	TRBJ2-7	-	CASSLALEGHEQYF	TGCGCCAGCAGCTTGGCCTTGGAGGGCCACGAGCAGTACTTC
TRBV7-8	-	TRBJ2-7	TRBD2	CASSLRLAGDYEQYF	TGTGCCAGCAGCCTAAGACTAGCGGGAGATTACGAGCAGTACTTC
TRBV6-5	few	TRBJ2-1	-	CASSYEASSYNEQFF	TGTGCCAGCAGTTACGAGGCCAGCTCCTACAATGAGCAGTTCTTC
TRBV5-1	-	TRBJ2-3	-	CASSSGPDTQYF	TGCGCCAGCAGCTCGGGTCCAGATACGCAGTATTTT
TRBV9	-	TRBJ1-3	-	CASTTGRGAHGNTIYF	TGTGCCAGCACCACAGGGAGGGGGGCGCACGGAAACACCATATATTTT
TRBV4-1	-	TRBJ1-2	TRBD1	CASSLPDRENYGYTF	TGCGCCAGCAGCCTCCCTGACAGGGAAAACTATGGCTACACCTTC
TRBV7-8	-	TRBJ1-2	TRBD1	CASSWTGRGDGYTF	TGTGCCAGCAGCTGGACAGGGCGAGGAGATGGCTACACCTTC
TRBV2	-	TRBJ2-5	-	CASSDEGVETQYF	TGTGCCAGCAGTGACGAGGGAGTGGAGACCCAGTACTTC
TRBV29-1	-	TRBJ2-7	-	CSVAEARYEQYF	TGCAGCGTTGCGGAGGCGCGGTACGAGCAGTACTTC
TRBV13	-	TRBJ2-1	TRBD2	CASIAGDNEQFF	TGTGCCAGCATAGCGGGGGACAATGAGCAGTTCTTC
TRBV6-5	-	TRBJ2-3	-	CASKKGTDTQYF	TGTGCCAGCAAGAAGGGCACAGATACGCAGTATTTT
TRBV5-1	-	TRBJ2-7	TRBD2	CASSSNSGLGIEQYF	TGCGCCAGCAGCTCCAACTCGGGACTAGGGATCGAGCAGTACTTC
TRBV6-1	-	TRBJ1-1	-	CASWKNTEAFF	TGTGCCAGCTGGAAGAACACTGAAGCTTTCTTT
TRBV6-6	-	TRBJ2-7	TRBD1	CASSTGGFYEQYF	TGTGCCAGCAGTACAGGGGGGTTCTACGAGCAGTACTTC
TRBV27	-	TRBJ2-5	-	CASSFNGELETQYF	TGTGCCAGCAGTTTTAATGGGGAGTTGGAGACCCAGTACTTC
TRBV5-1	-	TRBJ2-1	-	CASSLGEQFF	TGCGCCAGCAGCTTGGGTGAGCAGTTCTTC
TRBV9	-	TRBJ2-5	TRBD1	CASSNRGQETQYF	TGTGCCAGCAGCAACAGGGGGCAAGAGACCCAGTACTTC
TRBV5-1	-	TRBJ1-4	-	CASSLRGDREEKLFF	TGCGCCAGCAGCTTACGAGGGGATAGGGAGGAAAAACTGTTTTTT
TRBV6-5	-	TRBJ1-1	-	CASSYGSELNTEAFF	TGTGCCAGCAGTTACGGGTCGGAGTTGAACACTGAAGCTTTCTTT
TRBV25-1	few	TRBJ1-2	-	CASSEGQYGYTF	TGTGCCAGCAGTGAGGGACAATATGGCTACACCTTC
TRBV6-1	-	TRBJ2-1	TRBD2	CASTKLAGGGDEQFF	TGTGCCAGCACCAAATTAGCGGGAGGAGGGGATGAGCAGTTCTTC
TRBV9	-	TRBJ1-1	-	CASGRGQTNTEAFF	TGTGCCAGCGGCCGGGGGCAGACGAACACTGAAGCTTTCTTT
TRBV5-4	-	TRBJ2-6	TRBD1	CASSSQGVLVAGANVLTF	TGTGCCAGCAGCTCCCAGGGGGTCCTCGTTGCCGGGGCCAACGTCCTGACTTTC
TRBV27	-	TRBJ2-7	TRBD1	CASSLGQGGYEQYF	TGTGCCAGCAGCCTCGGACAGGGGGGATACGAGCAGTACTTC
TRBV11-2	-	TRBJ2-7	TRBD2	CASSISGRSLEQYF	TGTGCCAGCAGCATTAGCGGGAGATCGCTCGAGCAGTACTTC